Described below is a single TCR beta chain sequence and its context. No cognate antigen has been identified for it. Per-base qualities were not stored, and no clone one base away is much larger. The data derive from a study of shared clonotypes between healthy human individuals (dated by TCRdb to 2020 to 2022). Study-wide context: A couple of women and a few men aged 18 to 49 years were included in the cohort. Libraries were prepared and TCR repertoires were sequenced by different laboratories using diverse techniques, in order to increase sequencing depth and limit assay-specific biases. To estimate repertoire size and how much clonotype sharing occurs between individuals, the study deeply sequenced the blood TCR repertoires of several healthy adults. Each donor's leukapheresis produced roughly between roughly 0.85 and 10 billion PBMCs.

Clipping removes 10 bases from V and 1 base from J, with 7 as the unmatched junction base count. Measured from the cysteine to the phenylalanine, the CDR3 is 14 residues long. Solely the CDR3 DNA is kept, with 42 bases framed from the first base. Looking up the germline V gene yields CDR1 SNHLY and CDR2 FYNNEI. The donors were healthy, HIV-negative adults with no recently reported acute infections or vaccinations. Every donor was a Caucasian adult residing in Nashville, Tennessee, USA. For unsorted samples, some 90 million PBMCs were counted, and genomic DNA was extracted using the QIAamp DNA Blood Mini kit. Blood was collected by leukapheresis, and PBMCs were isolated by Ficoll-Histopaque density gradient centrifugation and then cryopreserved in liquid nitrogen vapor phase. General findings and caveats noted by the study authors: The small number of donors limited the genetic and exposure-history diversity represented. Based on pairwise subsampling, the degree of clonotype sharing among donors was expected to be affected by sequencing depth. Sampling was limited to blood, and TCR repertoires in tissue likely differ from TCR repertoires in blood.

Using the deep immunoSEQ assay, multiplex PCR amplified TCR CDR3 regions from genomic DNA. Genomic DNA extracted from each cell subset was distributed evenly over all wells of several immunoSEQ 96-well plates, and each plate served as one replicate. For unsorted PBMC, each replicate PCR was loaded with approximately 320 ng genomic DNA, equivalent to some 27,000 T cell genomes. Genomic DNA from unsorted PBMC was sequenced over ten immunoSEQ deep assay plates. Purified libraries were quantified with a Qubit 3.0 fluorometer, sized on a Bioanalyzer 2100, and re-quantified with the KAPA Library Quantification kit. Every immunoSEQ 96-well plate was sequenced on a separate single-read 150-cycle Illumina NextSeq 550 flow cell. From the authors' description of their analysis: The immunoSEQ output contained only junctional sequences without quality scores, so filtering could not match that applied to full-length reads. Sequences were annotated with PyIR, a Python wrapper for IgBLAST v1.9, and V/J genes and CDR3 were assigned using IMGT germline references. Any read was removed if the V/J assignment was weak (E-value above 1e-6), the CDR3 was missing, or the read contained stop codons, out-of-frame junctions, or ambiguous translated residues. A V3J clonotype was defined by an identical inferred V gene, J gene, and CDR3 amino acid sequence. Percentage overlap between repertoires was calculated by dividing the number of shared unique clonotypes by the size of the smaller repertoire. Richness of each repertoire was evaluated using RTK rarefaction, the Chao1 estimator, and Recon v2.1 estimates of unobserved clonotypes. TCRdb's version of the immuneACCESS table is confined to in-frame rearrangements and falls short of the full clone set. An unresolved V gene accounts for under half of the shortfall where checked; the remainder is of unknown origin. Clonal size and the V and J genes are those of that table, whereas D and trimming came from the DNA. Across this sample there are 400,000 to 500,000 clones, with 70% to 85% seen only once. The ten top clones hold less than 15% of the sample.

The sequence was collected from a woman between 40 and 50 years old in good health. Some clones in this sample may be carry-over from other donors' samples. The sample comprised PBMCs. The chain is encoded by TRBV2 joined to TRBJ2-5, with TRBD1 matching 9 junction bases. This receptor carries the CDR3 CAIPGQGIQETQYF. The base sequence is TGTGCCATCCCGGGACAGGGAATCCAAGAGACCCAGTACTTC. Reference TRBV2 and TRBJ2-5 proteins supply the regions before and after the CDR3; the full variable domain is: EPEVTQTPSHQVTQMGQEVILRCVPISNHLYFYWYRQILGQKVEFLVSFYNNEISEKSEIFDDQFSVERPDGSNFTLKIRSTKLEDSAMYFCAIPGQGIQETQYFGPGTRLLVL.